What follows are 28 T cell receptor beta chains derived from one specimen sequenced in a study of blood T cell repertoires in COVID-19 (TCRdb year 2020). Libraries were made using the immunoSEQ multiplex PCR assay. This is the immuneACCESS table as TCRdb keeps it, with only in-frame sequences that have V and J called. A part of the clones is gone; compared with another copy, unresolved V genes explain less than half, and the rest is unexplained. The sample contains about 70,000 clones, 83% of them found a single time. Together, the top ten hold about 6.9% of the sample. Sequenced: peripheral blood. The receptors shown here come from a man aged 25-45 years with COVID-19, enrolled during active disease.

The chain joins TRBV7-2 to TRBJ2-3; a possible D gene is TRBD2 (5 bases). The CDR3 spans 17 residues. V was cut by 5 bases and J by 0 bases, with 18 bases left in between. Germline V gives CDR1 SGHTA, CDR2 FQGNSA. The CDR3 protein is CASSPFLLAGSTDTQYF. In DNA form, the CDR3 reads TGTGCCAGCAGCCCCTTCCTTCTAGCTGGTAGCACAGATACGCAGTATTTT.

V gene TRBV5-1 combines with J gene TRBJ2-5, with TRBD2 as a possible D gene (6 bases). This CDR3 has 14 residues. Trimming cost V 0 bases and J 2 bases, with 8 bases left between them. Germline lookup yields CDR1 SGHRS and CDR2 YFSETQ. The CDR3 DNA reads TGCGCCAGCAGCTTGGAGGCGGGGCAAGAGACCCAGTACTTC. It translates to CASSLEAGQETQYF.

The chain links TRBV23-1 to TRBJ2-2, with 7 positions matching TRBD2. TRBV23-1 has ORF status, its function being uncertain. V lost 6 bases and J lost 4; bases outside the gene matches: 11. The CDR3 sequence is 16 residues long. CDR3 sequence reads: CASRFNRDYSTGELFF. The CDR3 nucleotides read TGCGCCAGCAGGTTTAACCGGGACTACTCCACCGGGGAGCTGTTTTTT.

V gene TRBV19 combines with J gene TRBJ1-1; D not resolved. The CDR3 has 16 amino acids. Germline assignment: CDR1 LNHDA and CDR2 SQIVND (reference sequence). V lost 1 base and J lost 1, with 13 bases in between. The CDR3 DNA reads TGTGCCAGTAGTATAGGGTTCGGTCCATGGAACACTGAAGCTTTCTTT. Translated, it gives CASSIGFGPWNTEAFF.

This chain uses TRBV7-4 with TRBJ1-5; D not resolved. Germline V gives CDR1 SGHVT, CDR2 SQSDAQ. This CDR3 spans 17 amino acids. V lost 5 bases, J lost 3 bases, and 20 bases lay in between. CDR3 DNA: TGTGCCAGCAGCCACCCCCGGGAGTGGTCGTCCAATCAGCCCCAGCATTTT. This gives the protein CASSHPREWSSNQPQHF.

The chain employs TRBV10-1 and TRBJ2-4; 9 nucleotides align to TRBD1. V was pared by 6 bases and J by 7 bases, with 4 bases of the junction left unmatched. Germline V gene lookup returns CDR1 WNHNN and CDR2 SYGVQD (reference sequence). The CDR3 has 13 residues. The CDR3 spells CASSRDRENIQYF. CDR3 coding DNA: TGCGCCAGCAGCCGGGACAGGGAGAACATTCAGTACTTC.

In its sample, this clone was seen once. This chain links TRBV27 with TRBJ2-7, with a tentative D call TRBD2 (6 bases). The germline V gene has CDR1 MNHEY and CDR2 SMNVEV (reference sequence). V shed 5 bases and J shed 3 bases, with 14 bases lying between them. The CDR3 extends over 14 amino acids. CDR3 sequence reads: CASSEKAGYYEQYF. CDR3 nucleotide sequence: TGTGCCAGCAGTGAAAAAGCGGGTTACTACGAGCAGTACTTC.

CDR3 sequence: CASSPDRGRGTDTQYF. CDR3 in DNA: TGTGCCAGCAGCCCTGACAGGGGACGTGGCACAGATACGCAGTATTTT. The chain couples TRBV5-4 to TRBJ2-3, with 8 bases matching TRBD1. Germline CDR1 and CDR2: SGHNT and YYREEE (reference sequence). J gave up 1 base and V 4 bases, and 8 bases lay outside the gene matches. This CDR3 has 16 residues.

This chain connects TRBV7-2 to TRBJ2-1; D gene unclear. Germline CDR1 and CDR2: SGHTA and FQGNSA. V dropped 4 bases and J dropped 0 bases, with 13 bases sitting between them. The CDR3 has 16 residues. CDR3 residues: CASSSIPHSSYNEQFF. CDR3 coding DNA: TGTGCCAGCAGCTCCATCCCCCACAGCTCCTACAATGAGCAGTTCTTC.

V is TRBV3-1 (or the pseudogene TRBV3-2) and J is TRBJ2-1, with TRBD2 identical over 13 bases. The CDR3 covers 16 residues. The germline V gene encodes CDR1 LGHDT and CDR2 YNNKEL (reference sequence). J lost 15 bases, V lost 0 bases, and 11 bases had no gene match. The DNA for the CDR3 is TGTGCCAGCAGCCAAGATGGAGGACTAGCGGGGGCCGGAGGGTTCTTC. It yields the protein CASSQDGGLAGAGGFF.

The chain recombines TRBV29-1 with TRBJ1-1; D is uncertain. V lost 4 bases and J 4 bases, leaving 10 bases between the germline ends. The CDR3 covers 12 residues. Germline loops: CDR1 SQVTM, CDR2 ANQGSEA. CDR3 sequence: CSVGSSGTEAFF. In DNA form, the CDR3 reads TGCAGCGTTGGATCGTCGGGCACTGAAGCTTTCTTT.

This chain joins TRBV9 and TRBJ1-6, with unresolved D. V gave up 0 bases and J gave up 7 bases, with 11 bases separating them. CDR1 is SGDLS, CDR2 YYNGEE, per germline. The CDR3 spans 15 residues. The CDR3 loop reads CASSVVPEVNSPLHF. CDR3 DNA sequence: TGTGCCAGCAGCGTAGTGCCCGAGGTGAATTCACCCCTCCACTTT. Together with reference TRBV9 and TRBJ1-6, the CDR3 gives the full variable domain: DSGVTQTPKHLITATGQRVTLRCSPRSGDLSVYWYQQSLDQGLQFLIQYYNGEERAKGNILERFSAQQFPDLHSELNLSSLELGDSALYFCASSVVPEVNSPLHFGNGTRLTVT.

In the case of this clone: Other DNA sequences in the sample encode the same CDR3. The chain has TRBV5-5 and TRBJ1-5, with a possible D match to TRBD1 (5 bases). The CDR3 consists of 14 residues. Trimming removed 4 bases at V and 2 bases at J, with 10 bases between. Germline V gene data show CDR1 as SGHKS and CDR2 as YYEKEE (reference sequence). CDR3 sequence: CASSGGTGNQPQHF. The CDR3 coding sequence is TGTGCCAGCAGCGGGGGGACCGGCAATCAGCCCCAGCATTTT.

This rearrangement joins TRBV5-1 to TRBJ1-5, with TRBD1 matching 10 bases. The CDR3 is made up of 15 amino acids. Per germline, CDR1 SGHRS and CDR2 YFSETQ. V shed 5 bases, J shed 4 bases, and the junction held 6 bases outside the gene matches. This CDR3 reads CASREGTGVNQPQHF. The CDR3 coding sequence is TGCGCCAGCAGGGAGGGGACAGGGGTGAATCAGCCCCAGCATTTT.

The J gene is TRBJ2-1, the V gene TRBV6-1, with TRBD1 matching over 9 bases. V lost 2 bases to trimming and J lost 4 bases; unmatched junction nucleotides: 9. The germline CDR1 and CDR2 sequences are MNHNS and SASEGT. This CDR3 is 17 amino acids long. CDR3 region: CASSEIGGTGPYNEQFF. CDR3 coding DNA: TGTGCCAGCAGTGAAATAGGGGGGACAGGGCCTTACAATGAGCAGTTCTTC.

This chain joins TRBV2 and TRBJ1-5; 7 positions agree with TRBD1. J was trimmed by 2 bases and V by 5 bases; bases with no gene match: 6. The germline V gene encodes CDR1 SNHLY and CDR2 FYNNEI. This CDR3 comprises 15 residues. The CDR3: CASSRPGGRNQPQHF. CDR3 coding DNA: TGTGCCAGCAGTAGGCCAGGGGGGCGCAATCAGCCCCAGCATTTT.

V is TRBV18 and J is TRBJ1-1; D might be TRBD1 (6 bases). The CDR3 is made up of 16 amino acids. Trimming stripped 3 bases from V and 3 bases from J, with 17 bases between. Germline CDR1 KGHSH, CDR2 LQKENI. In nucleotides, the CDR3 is TGTGCCAGCTCACCTCTCGGGGGGCGCTTGGACACTGAAGCTTTCTTT. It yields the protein CASSPLGGRLDTEAFF.

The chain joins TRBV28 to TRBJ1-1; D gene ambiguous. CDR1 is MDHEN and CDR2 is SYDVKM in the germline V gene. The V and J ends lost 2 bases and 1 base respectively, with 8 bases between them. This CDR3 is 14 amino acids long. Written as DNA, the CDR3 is TGTGCCAGCAGTTTAGGGGAGGGGAACACTGAAGCTTTCTTT. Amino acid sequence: CASSLGEGNTEAFF.

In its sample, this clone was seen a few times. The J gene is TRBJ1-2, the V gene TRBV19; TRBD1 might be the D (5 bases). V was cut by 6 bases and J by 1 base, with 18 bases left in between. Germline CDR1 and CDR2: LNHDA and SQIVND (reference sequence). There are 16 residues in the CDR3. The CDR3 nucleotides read TGTGCCAGTAGACGGACAAAAAACGATTATAACTATGGCTACACCTTC. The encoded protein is CASRRTKNDYNYGYTF.

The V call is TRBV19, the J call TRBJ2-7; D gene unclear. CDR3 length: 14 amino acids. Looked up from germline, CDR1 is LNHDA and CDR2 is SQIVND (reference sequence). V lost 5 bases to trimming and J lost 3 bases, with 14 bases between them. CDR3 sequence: CASSPPGSGYEQYF. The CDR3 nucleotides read TGTGCCAGTAGTCCCCCCGGATCGGGCTACGAGCAGTACTTC.

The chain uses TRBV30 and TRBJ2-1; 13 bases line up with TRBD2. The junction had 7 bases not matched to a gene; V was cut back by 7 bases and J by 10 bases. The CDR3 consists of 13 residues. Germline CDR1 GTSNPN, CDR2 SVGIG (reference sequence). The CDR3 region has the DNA TGTGCCTTCGGGACTAGCGGGATTCGAGAGCAGTTCTTC. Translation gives CAFGTSGIREQFF. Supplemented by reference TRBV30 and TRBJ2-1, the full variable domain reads SQTIHQWPATLVQPVGSPLSLECTVEGTSNPNLYWYRQAAGRGLQLLFYSVGIGQISSEVPQNLSASRPQDRQFILSSKKLLLSDSGFYLCAFGTSGIREQFFGPGTRLTVL.

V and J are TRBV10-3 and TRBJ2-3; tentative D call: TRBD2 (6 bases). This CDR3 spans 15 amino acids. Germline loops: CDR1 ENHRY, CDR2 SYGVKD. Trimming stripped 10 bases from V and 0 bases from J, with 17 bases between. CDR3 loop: CATLGGGASTDTQYF. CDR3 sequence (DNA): TGTGCCACTCTAGGCGGCGGGGCAAGCACAGATACGCAGTATTTT.

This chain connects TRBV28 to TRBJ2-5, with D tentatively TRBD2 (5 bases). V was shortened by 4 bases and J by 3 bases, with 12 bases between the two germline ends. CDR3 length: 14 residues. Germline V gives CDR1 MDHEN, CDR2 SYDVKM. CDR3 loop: CASSYPQTKETQYF. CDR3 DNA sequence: TGTGCCAGCAGTTACCCTCAGACTAAAGAGACCCAGTACTTC.

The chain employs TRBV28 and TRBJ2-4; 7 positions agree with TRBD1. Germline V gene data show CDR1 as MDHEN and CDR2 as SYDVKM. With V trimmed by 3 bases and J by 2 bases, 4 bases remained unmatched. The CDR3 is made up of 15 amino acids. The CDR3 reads CASSFRQGTKNIQYF. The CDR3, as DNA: TGTGCCAGCAGTTTTAGACAGGGAACCAAAAACATTCAGTACTTC.

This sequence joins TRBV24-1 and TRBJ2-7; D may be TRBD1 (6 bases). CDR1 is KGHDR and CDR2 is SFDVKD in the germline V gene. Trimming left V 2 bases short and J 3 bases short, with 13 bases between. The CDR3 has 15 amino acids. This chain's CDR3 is CATSDSTGNLYEQYF. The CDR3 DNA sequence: TGTGCCACCAGTGATTCTACAGGGAACCTCTACGAGCAGTACTTC.

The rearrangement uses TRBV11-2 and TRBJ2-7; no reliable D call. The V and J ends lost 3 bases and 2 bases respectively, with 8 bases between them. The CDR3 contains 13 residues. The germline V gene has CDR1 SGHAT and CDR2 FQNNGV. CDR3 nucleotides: TGTGCCAGCAGCTTTGAGGCCCCCTACGAGCAGTACTTC. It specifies CASSFEAPYEQYF.

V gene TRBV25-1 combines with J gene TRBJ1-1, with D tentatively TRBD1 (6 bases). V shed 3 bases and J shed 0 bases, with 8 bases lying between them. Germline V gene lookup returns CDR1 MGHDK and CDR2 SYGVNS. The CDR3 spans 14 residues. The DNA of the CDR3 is TGTGCCAGCAGTGACGGGACACTGAACACTGAAGCTTTCTTT. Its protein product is CASSDGTLNTEAFF.

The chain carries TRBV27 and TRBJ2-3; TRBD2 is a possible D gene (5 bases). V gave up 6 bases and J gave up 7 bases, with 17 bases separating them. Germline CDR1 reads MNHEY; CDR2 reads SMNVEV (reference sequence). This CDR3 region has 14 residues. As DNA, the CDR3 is TGTGCCAGCAGGGCCTATGAGGGTGTAAATACGCAGTATTTT. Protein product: CASRAYEGVNTQYF.